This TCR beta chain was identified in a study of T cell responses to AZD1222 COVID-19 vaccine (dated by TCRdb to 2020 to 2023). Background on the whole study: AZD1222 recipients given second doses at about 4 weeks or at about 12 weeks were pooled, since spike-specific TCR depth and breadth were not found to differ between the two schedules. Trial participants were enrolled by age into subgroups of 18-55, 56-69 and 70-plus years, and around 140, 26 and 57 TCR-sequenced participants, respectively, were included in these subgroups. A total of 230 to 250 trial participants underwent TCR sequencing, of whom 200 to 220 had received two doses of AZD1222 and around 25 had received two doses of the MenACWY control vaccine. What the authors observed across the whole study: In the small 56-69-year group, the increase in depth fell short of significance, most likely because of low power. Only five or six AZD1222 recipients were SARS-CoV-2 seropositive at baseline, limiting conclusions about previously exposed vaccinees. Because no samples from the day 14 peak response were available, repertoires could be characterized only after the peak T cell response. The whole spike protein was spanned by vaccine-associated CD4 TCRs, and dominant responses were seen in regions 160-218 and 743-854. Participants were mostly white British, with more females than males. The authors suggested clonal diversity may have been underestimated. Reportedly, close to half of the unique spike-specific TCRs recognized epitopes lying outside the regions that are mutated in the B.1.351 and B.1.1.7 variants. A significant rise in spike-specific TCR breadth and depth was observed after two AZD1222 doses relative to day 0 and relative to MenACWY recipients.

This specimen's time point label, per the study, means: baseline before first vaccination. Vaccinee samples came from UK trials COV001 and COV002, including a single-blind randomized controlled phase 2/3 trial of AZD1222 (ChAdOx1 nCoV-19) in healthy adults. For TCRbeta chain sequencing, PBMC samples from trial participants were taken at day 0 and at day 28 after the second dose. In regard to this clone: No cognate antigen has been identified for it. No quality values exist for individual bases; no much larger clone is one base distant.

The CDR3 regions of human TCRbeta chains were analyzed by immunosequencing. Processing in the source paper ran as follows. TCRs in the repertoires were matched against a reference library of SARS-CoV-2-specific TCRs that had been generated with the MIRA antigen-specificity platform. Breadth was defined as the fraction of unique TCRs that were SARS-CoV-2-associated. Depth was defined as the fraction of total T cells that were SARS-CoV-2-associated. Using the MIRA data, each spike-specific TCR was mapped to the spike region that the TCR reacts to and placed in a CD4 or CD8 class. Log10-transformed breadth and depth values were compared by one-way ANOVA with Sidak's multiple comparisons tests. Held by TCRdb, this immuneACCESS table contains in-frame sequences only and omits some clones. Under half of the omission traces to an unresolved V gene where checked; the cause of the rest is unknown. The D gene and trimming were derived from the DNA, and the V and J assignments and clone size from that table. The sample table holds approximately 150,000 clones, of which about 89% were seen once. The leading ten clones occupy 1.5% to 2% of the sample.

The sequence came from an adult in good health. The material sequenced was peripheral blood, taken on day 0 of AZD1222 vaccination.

CDR3 protein: CASSQDSAGDTQYF. The DNA is as follows: TGTGCCAGCAGCCAAGATAGCGCGGGAGACACGCAGTATTTT. In this chain, TRBV3-1 (or the pseudogene TRBV3-2) is recombined with TRBJ2-3; TRBD2 agrees with 7 junctional bases. Inclusive of the bounding cysteine and phenylalanine, the CDR3 is 14 residues long. Solely the CDR3 DNA is kept, with 42 bases framed from the first base. Reading the germline V gene (reference sequence) gives CDR1 LGHDT and CDR2 YNNKEL. Trimming takes 0 bases off V and 9 bases off J; junction bases not matched to a gene: 6.